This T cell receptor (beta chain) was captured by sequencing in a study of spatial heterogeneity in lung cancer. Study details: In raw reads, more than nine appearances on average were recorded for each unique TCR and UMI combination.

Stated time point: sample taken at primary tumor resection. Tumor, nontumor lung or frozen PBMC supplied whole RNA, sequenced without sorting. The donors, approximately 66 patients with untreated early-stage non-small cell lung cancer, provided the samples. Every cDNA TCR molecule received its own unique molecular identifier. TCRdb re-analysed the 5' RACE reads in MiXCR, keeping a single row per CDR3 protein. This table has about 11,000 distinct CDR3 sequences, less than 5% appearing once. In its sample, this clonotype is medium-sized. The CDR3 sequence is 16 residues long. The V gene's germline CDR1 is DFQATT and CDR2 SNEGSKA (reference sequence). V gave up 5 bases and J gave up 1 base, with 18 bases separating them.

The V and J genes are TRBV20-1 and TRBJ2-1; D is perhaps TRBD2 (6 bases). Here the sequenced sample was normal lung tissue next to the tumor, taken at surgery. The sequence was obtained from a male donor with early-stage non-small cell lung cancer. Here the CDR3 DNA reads TGCAGTGCTGCTTCACCGGGACTGCCGTCCTACAATGAGCAGTTCTTC. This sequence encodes CSAASPGLPSYNEQFF.